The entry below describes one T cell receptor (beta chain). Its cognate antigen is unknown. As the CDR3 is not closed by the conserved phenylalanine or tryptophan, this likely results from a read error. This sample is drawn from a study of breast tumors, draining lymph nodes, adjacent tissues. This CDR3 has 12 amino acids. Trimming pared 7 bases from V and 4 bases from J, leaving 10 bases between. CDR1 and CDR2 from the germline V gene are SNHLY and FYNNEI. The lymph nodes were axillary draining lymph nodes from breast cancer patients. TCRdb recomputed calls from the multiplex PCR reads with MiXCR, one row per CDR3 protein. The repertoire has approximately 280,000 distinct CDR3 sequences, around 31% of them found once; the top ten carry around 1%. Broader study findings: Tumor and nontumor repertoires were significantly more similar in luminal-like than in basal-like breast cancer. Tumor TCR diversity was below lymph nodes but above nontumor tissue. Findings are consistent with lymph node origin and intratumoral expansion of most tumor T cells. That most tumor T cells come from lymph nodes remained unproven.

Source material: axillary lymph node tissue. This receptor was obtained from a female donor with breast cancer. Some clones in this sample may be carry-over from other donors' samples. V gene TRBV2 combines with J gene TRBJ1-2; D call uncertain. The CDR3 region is CASTLDPYGYTL. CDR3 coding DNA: TGTGCCAGCACCTTGGACCCCTATGGCTACACCCTT.